This is a list of T cell receptor beta chains from one sample in a study of spatial heterogeneity in lung cancer. TCRdb reanalysed the 5' RACE reads using MiXCR and keeps one entry per CDR3 protein. The table has some 20,000 distinct CDR3 sequences, 3% to 3.5% seen once. The sample was PBMCs, taken at surgery. These receptors originate from a female donor with early-stage non-small cell lung cancer. The CDR3 runs from the conserved cysteine through the conserved F or W. The D gene is left open where the match is weak. Size is omitted from some rows. Given values are once, few, many or a class for expanded clones.

>many|TRBJ2-3|.|TRBV28
TGTGCCAGCATGGGGGGCGGGAGCACAGATACGCAGTATTTT
CASMGGGSTDTQYF
>.|TRBJ1-1|.|TRBV20-1
TGCAGTGCCCGCCGGGTTGGGCAGCCGACTGAAGCTTTCTTT
CSARRVGQPTEAFF
>many|TRBJ1-3|TRBD1|TRBV9
TGTGCCAGCAGCAGGACAGGCGAGCCGCCGGACACCATATATTTT
CASSRTGEPPDTIYF
>.|TRBJ2-7|.|TRBV10-3
TGTGCCATCAGTCTCCGGGACCGATCCTACGAGCAGTACTTC
CAISLRDRSYEQYF
>many|TRBJ1-1|.|TRBV5-1
TGCGCCAGCAGCGTTGGGCCCCAGACCCGGTACACTGAAGCTTTCTTT
CASSVGPQTRYTEAFF
>many|TRBJ1-2|.|TRBV5-1
TGCGCCAGCAGTTATGATACCGGGTCAAACTATGGCTACACCTTC
CASSYDTGSNYGYTF
>few|TRBJ2-7|.|TRBV3-1
TGTGCCAGCAGCCAAGAGGCGGCCTACGAGCAGTACTTC
CASSQEAAYEQYF
>many|TRBJ2-1|.|TRBV24-1
TGTGCCACCGGGGGACCCGACAGCTCCTACAATGAGCAGTTCTTC
CATGGPDSSYNEQFF
>medium-sized|TRBJ2-1|.|TRBV7-9
TGTGCCAGCTCACAAGGTTTCTACAATGAGCAGTTCTTC
CASSQGFYNEQFF
>many|TRBJ2-5|TRBD2|TRBV20-1
TGCAGTGCTAGTGGTCTAGCGGGACTAGAGACCCAGTACTTC
CSASGLAGLETQYF
>many|TRBJ2-2|.|TRBV12-3/TRBV12-4
TGTGCCAGCAGTTCTACCTCGCGGGTGGGGGAGCTGTTTTTT
CASSSTSRVGELFF
>medium-sized|TRBJ2-3|.|TRBV28
TGTGCCAGCAGCTCGCTCGGTTCAGATACGCAGTATTTT
CASSSLGSDTQYF
>many|TRBJ2-1|TRBD2|TRBV7-2
TGTGCCAGCAGCTTAGGAAGCGGGAGTCGCTTCTTC
CASSLGSGSRFF
>many|TRBJ1-1|TRBD1|TRBV6-4
TGTGCCAGCAGTGCCGGACAGGCCACTGAAGCTTTCTTT
CASSAGQATEAFF
>many|TRBJ2-7|TRBD1|TRBV20-1
TGCAGTGCCCCCGGGACAGGGGGAAAGAACGAGCAGTACTTC
CSAPGTGGKNEQYF
>many|TRBJ2-1|.|TRBV2
TGTGCCAGCAGTGGACTCGAGCAGTTCTTC
CASSGLEQFF
>medium-sized|TRBJ2-7|.|TRBV7-2
TGTGCCAGCAGCTTAGCGCTCGGCTACGAGCAGTACTTC
CASSLALGYEQYF